Below, one T cell receptor beta chain is given with its context. Its matching antigen is unknown. The protocol was immunoSEQ multiplex PCR, while the TCRdb copy is restricted to in-frame clones and leaves out a portion. The sample yields more than 60,000 clones, 94% seen once. With 7 bases removed from V and 3 bases from J, the gap between germline ends came to 10 bases. The length of the CDR3 is 14 residues. Germline V gene data show CDR1 as SGHTA and CDR2 as FQGNSA. This entry comes from a study of OX40 agonist ivuxolimab in advanced cancers. General observations from the study: Expanded peripheral T-cell antigen specificity went undetermined. Low clonal expansion, among the lowest seen, marked partial responders at 0.1-3.0 mg/kg.

Sequenced material: CD4+ or CD8+ T cells sorted from blood, taken in a trial of the OX40 agonist ivuxolimab. The chain carries TRBV7-2 and TRBJ1-6, with unresolved D. The receptor's source is an adult with an advanced solid tumor such as melanoma, head and neck, liver or kidney cancer. The chain's CDR3 is CASTFQVYNSPLHF. Here the CDR3 DNA reads TGTGCCAGCACCTTCCAAGTCTATAATTCACCCCTCCACTTT. Drawing the rest from reference TRBV7-2 and TRBJ1-6, the complete variable domain is GAGVSQSPSNKVTEKGKDVELRCDPISGHTALYWYRQSLGQGLEFLIYFQGNSAPDKSGLPSDRFSAERTGGSVSTLTIQRTQQEDSAVYLCASTFQVYNSPLHFGNGTRLTVT.